This T cell receptor beta chain was captured in a study of cytomegalovirus exposure and HLA in healthy donors. About the research overall: HLA-typed donors were the source of some 85 million unique TCRs, which an early data release held.

The PCR was carried out with 60 Vbeta primers and 13 Jbeta primers. The data were produced by immunoSEQ multiplex PCR, yet TCRdb's version contains in-frame clones alone and is incomplete. The data hold about 160,000 clones, with around four fifths observed a single time. From germline, CDR1 is SEHNR and CDR2 FQNEAQ (reference sequence). Trimming removed 2 bases from V and 0 bases from J, with 5 bases in between. The CDR3 length is 14 residues. With respect to this clone: Different DNA sequences within this sample yield the same CDR3.

Sequencing was carried out using PBMCs. This chain joins TRBV7-9 and TRBJ1-3, with D unresolved. The sequence derives from a woman aged 18-29 years in good health and CMV-seronegative. This CDR3 is CASSLSFSGNTIYF. The CDR3 DNA reads TGTGCCAGCAGCTTATCTTTCTCTGGAAACACCATATATTTT.